This section outlines one TCR beta chain sequence together with its context. No antigen is known for it. Trimming at V came to 5 bases and at J to 11 bases, leaving 6 bases not matched to a gene. This CDR3 is built from 11 residues. Per the germline V gene, CDR1 is DFQATT and CDR2 is SNEGSKA (reference sequence). PCR was performed a second time for about 7 to 12 cycles using a sample-barcoded 5' primer and a J-beta primer mix. MiXCR, run by TCRdb on the 5' RACE reads, gives a single entry per CDR3 protein. Of 1.5 million to 2 million distinct CDR3 sequences detected, 28% appear once; the ten largest clones hold 7.7%. The sample originates from a study of blood T cells in healthy people across ages. Study-level points and caveats: The percentage of naive T cells correlated strongly with TCR beta diversity.

The TCR comes from a woman in her twenties or thirties in good health. Sequenced: blood. V is TRBV20-1 and J is TRBJ1-5, with TRBD1 matching 7 bases. The CDR3 DNA is TGCAGTGCTCCTCAGGGGGGGACCCAGCATTTT. Amino acids: CSAPQGGTQHF.